These T cell receptor beta chains were read from a single sample in a study of early T cells in non-severe SARS-CoV-2 infection. TCRdb re-analysed the 5' RACE reads in MiXCR, keeping a single row per CDR3 protein. The sample lists about 69,000 distinct CDR3 sequences; about 13% were seen once. The material sequenced was whole blood. These receptors all come from an adult who was a healthcare worker with PCR-confirmed SARS-CoV-2 infection or an uninfected control (not recorded which). CDR3s include the opening cysteine and the closing phenylalanine or tryptophan. D genes are given only for firm matches. Size tells how often a clone was seen (once, few, many) or the class of an expanded clone, and some rows leave it out.

D gene: -
clone size: many
V gene: TRBV29-1
J gene: TRBJ1-2
CDR3 protein: CSVGEQGTNYGYTF
CDR3 DNA: TGCAGCGTTGGAGAACAGGGCACCAACTATGGCTACACCTTC

D gene: -
clone size: -
V gene: TRBV27
J gene: TRBJ2-1
CDR3 protein: CASSLSRAGEQFF
CDR3 DNA: TGTGCCAGCAGTTTATCCAGGGCCGGTGAGCAGTTCTTC

D gene: -
clone size: -
V gene: TRBV11-2
J gene: TRBJ2-7
CDR3 protein: CASSLDRGHEQYF
CDR3 DNA: TGTGCCAGCAGCTTAGATCGGGGACACGAGCAGTACTTC

D gene: -
clone size: -
V gene: TRBV29-1
J gene: TRBJ2-5
CDR3 protein: CSVLDRNYQETQYF
CDR3 DNA: TGCAGCGTGCTCGACAGGAACTACCAAGAGACCCAGTACTTC

D gene: TRBD1
clone size: -
V gene: TRBV6-2/TRBV6-3
J gene: TRBJ1-2
CDR3 protein: CASSETGSTYGYTF
CDR3 DNA: TGTGCCAGCAGTGAGACAGGGAGTACCTATGGCTACACCTTC

D gene: -
clone size: few
V gene: TRBV9
J gene: TRBJ2-3
CDR3 protein: CASSQGTAADTQYF
CDR3 DNA: TGTGCCAGCAGCCAAGGGACCGCTGCAGATACGCAGTATTTT

D gene: -
clone size: many
V gene: TRBV29-1
J gene: TRBJ2-3
CDR3 protein: CSLRFTDTQYF
CDR3 DNA: TGCAGCCTAAGATTCACAGATACGCAGTATTTT

D gene: -
clone size: many
V gene: TRBV11-2
J gene: TRBJ1-6
CDR3 protein: CACQITGNSPLHF
CDR3 DNA: TGTGCCTGCCAAATAACAGGGAATTCACCCCTCCACTTT

D gene: TRBD2
clone size: few
V gene: TRBV10-3
J gene: TRBJ2-3
CDR3 protein: CAIRGGYTDTQYF
CDR3 DNA: TGTGCCATCCGGGGGGGATACACAGATACGCAGTATTTT

D gene: TRBD1
clone size: -
V gene: TRBV6-2/TRBV6-3
J gene: TRBJ2-3
CDR3 protein: CASSPGQGTTDTQYF
CDR3 DNA: TGTGCCAGCAGTCCAGGACAGGGGACCACAGATACGCAGTATTTT

D gene: -
clone size: -
V gene: TRBV29-1
J gene: TRBJ2-7
CDR3 protein: CSVAQPYEQYF
CDR3 DNA: TGCAGCGTAGCCCAGCCCTACGAGCAGTACTTC

D gene: -
clone size: -
V gene: TRBV10-3
J gene: TRBJ2-1
CDR3 protein: CAISGADNEQFF
CDR3 DNA: TGTGCCATCAGTGGGGCCGACAATGAGCAGTTCTTC

D gene: TRBD1
clone size: -
V gene: TRBV9
J gene: TRBJ1-5
CDR3 protein: CASSVTGRDQPQHF
CDR3 DNA: TGTGCCAGCAGCGTGACAGGGAGGGATCAGCCCCAGCATTTT

D gene: -
clone size: -
V gene: TRBV4-1
J gene: TRBJ1-1
CDR3 protein: CASSHSPGHQNTEAFF
CDR3 DNA: TGCGCCAGCAGCCACAGCCCGGGACATCAGAACACTGAAGCTTTCTTT

D gene: -
clone size: -
V gene: TRBV30
J gene: TRBJ1-1
CDR3 protein: CAWSVGIKTTEAFF
CDR3 DNA: TGTGCCTGGAGTGTGGGGATCAAGACCACTGAAGCTTTCTTT

D gene: -
clone size: -
V gene: TRBV20-1
J gene: TRBJ2-7
CDR3 protein: CSASPLGSYEQYF
CDR3 DNA: TGCAGTGCTAGTCCCTTGGGGAGCTACGAGCAGTACTTC

D gene: -
clone size: few
V gene: TRBV10-1
J gene: TRBJ1-1
CDR3 protein: CASSEIGGNTEAFF
CDR3 DNA: TGCGCCAGCAGTGAAATAGGGGGGAACACTGAAGCTTTCTTT

D gene: -
clone size: few
V gene: TRBV6-1
J gene: TRBJ2-1
CDR3 protein: CASSDQPLDSEQFF
CDR3 DNA: TGTGCCAGCAGTGATCAACCACTAGACTCTGAGCAGTTCTTC

D gene: -
clone size: -
V gene: TRBV9
J gene: TRBJ1-1
CDR3 protein: CASSGDMNTEAFF
CDR3 DNA: TGTGCCAGCAGCGGGGATATGAACACTGAAGCTTTCTTT

D gene: TRBD1
clone size: few
V gene: TRBV20-1
J gene: TRBJ2-1
CDR3 protein: CSAISGTGVNEQFF
CDR3 DNA: TGCAGTGCAATATCCGGGACAGGAGTCAATGAGCAGTTCTTC

D gene: -
clone size: -
V gene: TRBV27
J gene: TRBJ2-7
CDR3 protein: CASSTSVGRFYEQYF
CDR3 DNA: TGTGCCAGCAGTACCTCCGTGGGGCGGTTCTACGAGCAGTACTTC

D gene: -
clone size: few
V gene: TRBV11-3
J gene: TRBJ2-1
CDR3 protein: CASSLPGYNEQFF
CDR3 DNA: TGTGCCAGCAGCTTACCCGGTTACAATGAGCAGTTCTTC

D gene: -
clone size: -
V gene: TRBV28
J gene: TRBJ1-1
CDR3 protein: CASSLYRLVEAFF
CDR3 DNA: TGTGCCAGCAGCCTTTACAGGTTGGTCGAAGCTTTCTTT

D gene: -
clone size: few
V gene: TRBV6-6
J gene: TRBJ1-5
CDR3 protein: CASSPGQLYQPQHF
CDR3 DNA: TGTGCCAGCAGCCCAGGACAGCTATATCAGCCCCAGCATTTT

D gene: -
clone size: few
V gene: TRBV5-1
J gene: TRBJ2-5
CDR3 protein: CASSFQQQETQYF
CDR3 DNA: TGCGCCAGCAGCTTCCAGCAACAAGAGACCCAGTACTTC

D gene: -
clone size: many
V gene: TRBV5-1
J gene: TRBJ1-2
CDR3 protein: CASSPPGVNGYTF
CDR3 DNA: TGCGCCAGCAGCCCCCCCGGGGTAAATGGCTACACCTTC